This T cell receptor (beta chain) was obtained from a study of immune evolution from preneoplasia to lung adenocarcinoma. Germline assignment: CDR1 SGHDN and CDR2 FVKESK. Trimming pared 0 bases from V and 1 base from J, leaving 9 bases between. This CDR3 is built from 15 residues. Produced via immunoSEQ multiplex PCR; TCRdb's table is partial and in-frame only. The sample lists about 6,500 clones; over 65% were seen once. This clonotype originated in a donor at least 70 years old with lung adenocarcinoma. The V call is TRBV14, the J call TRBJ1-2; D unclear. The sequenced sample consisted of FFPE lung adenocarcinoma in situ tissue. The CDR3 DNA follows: TGTGCCAGCAGCCAAGAAGTGGATTTTAACTATGGCTACACCTTC. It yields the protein CASSQEVDFNYGYTF.